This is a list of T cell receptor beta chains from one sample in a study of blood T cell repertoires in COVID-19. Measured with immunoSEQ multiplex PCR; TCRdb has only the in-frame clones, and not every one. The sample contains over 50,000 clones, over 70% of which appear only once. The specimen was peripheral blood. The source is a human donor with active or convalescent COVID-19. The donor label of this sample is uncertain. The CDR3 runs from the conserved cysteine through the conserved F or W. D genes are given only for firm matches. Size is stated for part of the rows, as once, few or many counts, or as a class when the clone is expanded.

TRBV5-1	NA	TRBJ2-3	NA	CASSLEGDSTDTQYF	TGCGCCAGCAGCTTAGAGGGGGATAGCACAGATACGCAGTATTTT
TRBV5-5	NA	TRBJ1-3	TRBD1	CASSLSLRDSIYF	TGTGCCAGCAGCTTGAGTCTACGGGACAGTATATATTTT
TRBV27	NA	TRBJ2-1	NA	CASSLRNPRASYNEQFF	TGTGCCAGCAGTTTGAGGAATCCGAGGGCCTCCTACAATGAGCAGTTCTTC
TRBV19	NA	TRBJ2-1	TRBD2	CASRLAGAYNEQFF	TGTGCCAGTAGGCTAGCGGGGGCCTACAATGAGCAGTTCTTC
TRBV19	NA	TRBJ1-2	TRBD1	CASRDLGTALYGYTF	TGTGCCAGTAGGGACCTCGGGACAGCCCTCTATGGCTACACCTTC
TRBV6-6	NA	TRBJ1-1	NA	CASSYGGGGNTEAFF	TGTGCCAGTAGTTACGGTGGGGGAGGGAACACTGAAGCTTTCTTT
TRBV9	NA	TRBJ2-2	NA	CASSVEATVGELFF	TGTGCCAGCAGCGTAGAGGCCACAGTTGGGGAGCTGTTTTTT
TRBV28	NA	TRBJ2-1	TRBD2	CASSLAAGTGTVRFF	TGTGCCAGCAGTTTAGCAGCGGGGACCGGGACCGTTAGGTTCTTC
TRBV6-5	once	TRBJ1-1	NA	CASSYLTGMNTEAFF	TGTGCCAGCAGTTACCTTACAGGGATGAACACTGAAGCTTTCTTT
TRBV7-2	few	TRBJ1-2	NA	CASSFGGGINGYTF	TGTGCCAGCAGCTTTGGAGGAGGAATTAATGGCTACACCTTC
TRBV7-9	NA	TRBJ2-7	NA	CASSLWPSYEQYF	TGTGCCAGCAGCTTATGGCCGTCCTACGAGCAGTACTTC
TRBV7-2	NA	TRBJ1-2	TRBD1	CASSRLGGQRSASGYTF	TGTGCCAGCAGCCGCCTCGGGGGACAGCGGTCCGCTAGTGGCTACACCTTC
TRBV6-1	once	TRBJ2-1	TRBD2	CASSEVGLAAYNEQFF	TGTGCCAGCAGTGAAGTAGGACTAGCGGCCTACAATGAGCAGTTCTTC
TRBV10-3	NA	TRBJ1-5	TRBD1	CAISDRTGTGIGQPQHF	TGTGCCATCAGTGATCGTACCGGGACAGGGATAGGTCAGCCCCAGCATTTT
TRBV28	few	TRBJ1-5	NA	CASSLGLNSQWDQPQHF	TGTGCCAGCAGTTTAGGCCTGAACAGCCAGTGGGATCAGCCCCAGCATTTT
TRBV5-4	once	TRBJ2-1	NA	CASRRPGLTDNEQFF	TGTGCCAGCAGGAGACCAGGACTAACCGACAATGAGCAGTTCTTC
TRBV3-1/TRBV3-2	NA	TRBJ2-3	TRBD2	CASTHGGAGVGDTQYF	TGTGCCAGCACCCACGGGGGAGCGGGAGTGGGAGATACGCAGTATTTT
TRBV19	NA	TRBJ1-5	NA	CASSTQSNQPQHF	TGTGCCAGTAGTACCCAGTCCAATCAGCCCCAGCATTTT
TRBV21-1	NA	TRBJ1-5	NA	CASSKARGTTTIFFNQPQHF	TGTGCCAGCAGCAAAGCGCGGGGGACGACGACGATCTTTTTCAATCAGCCCCAGCATTTT
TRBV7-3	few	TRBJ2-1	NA	CASSLGQGTGNEQFF	TGTGCCAGCAGCCTCGGGCAGGGGACGGGTAATGAGCAGTTCTTC
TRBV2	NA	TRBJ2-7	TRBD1	CASFRDRGYEQYF	TGTGCCAGCTTCCGGGACAGGGGCTACGAGCAGTACTTC
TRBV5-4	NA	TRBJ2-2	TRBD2	CASSPAPSGRASGGELFF	TGTGCCAGCAGCCCGGCCCCTAGCGGGAGGGCCTCTGGAGGGGAGCTGTTTTTT
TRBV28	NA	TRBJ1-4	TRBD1	CASSLQGALNEKLFF	TGTGCCAGCAGTTTACAGGGGGCGCTTAATGAAAAACTGTTTTTT
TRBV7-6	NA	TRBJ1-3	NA	CASSLGGLAGNTIYF	TGTGCCAGCAGCCTCGGGGGACTGGCTGGAAACACCATATATTTT
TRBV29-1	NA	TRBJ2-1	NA	CSVAGSVNEQFF	TGCAGCGTTGCCGGGAGCGTAAATGAGCAGTTCTTC
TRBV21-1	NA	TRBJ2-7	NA	CASTPGSYEQYF	TGTGCCAGCACCCCCGGCTCCTACGAGCAGTACTTC
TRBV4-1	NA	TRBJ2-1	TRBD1	CASSQGDRVVYNEQFF	TGCGCCAGCAGCCAAGGGGACAGGGTGGTCTACAATGAGCAGTTCTTC
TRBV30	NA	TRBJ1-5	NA	CAWSVSRNEPQHF	TGTGCCTGGAGTGTATCGAGGAATGAGCCCCAGCATTTT
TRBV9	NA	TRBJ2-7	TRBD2	CASSVLAGDPYEQYF	TGTGCCAGCAGCGTGTTAGCGGGAGACCCCTACGAGCAGTACTTC
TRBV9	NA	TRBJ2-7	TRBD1	CASSRQGSSTYEQYF	TGTGCCAGCAGCCGACAGGGAAGTAGCACCTACGAGCAGTACTTC
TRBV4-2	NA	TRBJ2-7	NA	CASSQDIGGREQYF	TGTGCCAGCAGCCAAGATATCGGGGGGCGGGAGCAGTACTTC
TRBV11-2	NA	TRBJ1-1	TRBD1	CASSPRTGENTEAFF	TGTGCCAGCAGCCCGCGGACAGGTGAGAACACTGAAGCTTTCTTT
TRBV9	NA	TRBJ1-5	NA	CASSGGGSNQPQHF	TGTGCCAGCAGCGGCGGGGGAAGCAATCAGCCCCAGCATTTT
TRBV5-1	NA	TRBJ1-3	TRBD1	CASSLNRGGSGNTIYF	TGCGCCAGCAGCTTGAACAGGGGAGGCTCTGGAAACACCATATATTTT
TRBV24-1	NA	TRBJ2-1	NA	CATSDLASAYNEQFF	TGTGCCACCAGTGATTTGGCTAGCGCGTACAATGAGCAGTTCTTC
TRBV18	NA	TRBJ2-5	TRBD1	CASSPIGQGPETQYF	TGTGCCAGCTCACCCATTGGACAGGGGCCAGAGACCCAGTACTTC
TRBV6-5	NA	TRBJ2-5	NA	CASSSNGRGETQYF	TGTGCCAGCAGTTCGAACGGGAGAGGCGAGACCCAGTACTTC
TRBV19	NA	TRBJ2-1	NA	CASSVPGTLSYNEQFF	TGTGCCAGTAGTGTACCCGGGACTCTCTCCTACAATGAGCAGTTCTTC
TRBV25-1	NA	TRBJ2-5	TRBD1	CASSATPGQGGETQYF	TGTGCCAGCAGCGCAACTCCGGGACAGGGAGGGGAGACCCAGTACTTC
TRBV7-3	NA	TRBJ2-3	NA	CASSWGFGTFDTQYF	TGTGCCAGCAGCTGGGGATTCGGGACATTCGATACGCAGTATTTT
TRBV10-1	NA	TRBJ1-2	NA	CASSGLNYGYTF	TGCGCCAGCAGTGGTCTTAACTATGGCTACACCTTC
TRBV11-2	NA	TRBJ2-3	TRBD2	CASSPPGGGGTTDTQYF	TGTGCCAGCAGCCCTCCTGGAGGCGGGGGGACCACAGATACGCAGTATTTT
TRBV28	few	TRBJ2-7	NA	CASSLQVGEQYF	TGTGCCAGCAGTTTACAGGTGGGCGAGCAGTACTTC
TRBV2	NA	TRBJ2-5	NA	CASSEPPLRTPMETQYF	TGTGCCAGCAGTGAACCCCCCCTCAGGACACCTATGGAGACCCAGTACTTC
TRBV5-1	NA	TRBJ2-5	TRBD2	CASRGYAGGGETQYF	TGCGCCAGCAGAGGGTATGCGGGAGGGGGAGAGACCCAGTACTTC
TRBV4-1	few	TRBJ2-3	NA	CASSGARGGDTQYF	TGCGCCAGCAGTGGAGCGAGGGGAGGAGATACGCAGTATTTT
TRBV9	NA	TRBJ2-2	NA	CASSPSTIDGELFF	TGTGCCAGCAGCCCATCAACTATTGACGGGGAGCTGTTTTTT
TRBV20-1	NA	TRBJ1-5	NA	CSASSGGNSNQPQHF	TGCAGTGCTAGTTCGGGTGGAAATAGCAATCAGCCCCAGCATTTT
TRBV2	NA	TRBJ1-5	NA	CASSSPGRINQPQHF	TGTGCCAGCAGTTCCCCCGGGAGAATCAATCAGCCCCAGCATTTT
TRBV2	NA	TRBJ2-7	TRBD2	CASSEAAGTSGTFYEQYF	TGTGCCAGCAGTGAAGCAGCCGGGACTAGCGGGACGTTCTACGAGCAGTACTTC
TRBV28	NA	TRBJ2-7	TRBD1	CASSSGTGGGEQYF	TGTGCCAGCAGTTCCGGGACAGGGGGGGGTGAGCAGTACTTC
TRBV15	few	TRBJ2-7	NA	CATSREAAGKGFYEQYF	TGTGCCACCAGCAGAGAGGCGGCAGGGAAAGGGTTCTACGAGCAGTACTTC
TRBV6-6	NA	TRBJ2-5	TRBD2	CASSYLWSGSKETQYF	TGTGCCAGCAGTTACTTATGGAGCGGGAGTAAAGAGACCCAGTACTTC
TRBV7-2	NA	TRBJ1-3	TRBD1	CASGQGAASSGNTIYF	TGTGCCAGCGGGCAGGGGGCGGCAAGCTCTGGAAACACCATATATTTT
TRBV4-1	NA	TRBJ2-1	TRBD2	CASSQDGLAGPNEQFF	TGCGCCAGCAGCCAAGATGGGCTAGCGGGACCCAATGAGCAGTTCTTC
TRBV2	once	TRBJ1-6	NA	CATPGNQSNSPLHF	TGTGCCACCCCAGGGAATCAAAGTAATTCACCCCTCCACTTT